The 18 T cell receptor beta chains in this list originate from one sample, sequenced in a study of identical twins (TCRdb year 2016). Library creation used 5' RACE. The sequencer listed for this sample is Illumina HiSeq 2000. TCRdb took the public reads, trimmed them with fastp at Q25, ran MiXCR for clone calling and kept in-frame beta chains. Rows with one shared CDR3 protein collapse into an entry with the most common genes and DNA. Here the sample has more than 200,000 distinct CDR3 sequences; around an eighth occur a single time. The ten most abundant clones make up around 9% of the sample. Sequencing was done on a sample of memory (CD45RO+) T cells sorted from blood. What the cell subset or site label conveys for this sample: CD45RO+ enriched T cells. The receptors stem from a woman aged 18-29 years in good health.

The V gene is TRBV7-2, the J gene TRBJ2-2; possible D gene TRBD2, 6 bases. The germline V gene has CDR1 SGHTA and CDR2 FQGNSA. The CDR3 loop spans 15 amino acids. V was trimmed by 8 bases and J by 0 bases, leaving 13 bases between them. The CDR3 is CASVRAGPNTGELFF. The CDR3 bases are TGTGCCAGCGTCAGGGCGGGACCGAACACCGGGGAGCTGTTTTTT. The full variable domain, rest sourced from reference TRBV7-2 and TRBJ2-2, is GAGVSQSPSNKVTEKGKDVELRCDPISGHTALYWYRQSLGQGLEFLIYFQGNSAPDKSGLPSDRFSAERTGGSVSTLTIQRTQQEDSAVYLCASVRAGPNTGELFFGEGSRLTVL.

The table lists this clonotype with many counts. J is TRBJ2-7 and V is TRBV6-5; 8 bases match TRBD2. V gave up 2 bases and J gave up 0 bases; unmatched junction bases: 0. This CDR3 region has 14 residues. Germline V gene lookup returns CDR1 MNHEY and CDR2 SVGAGI. In DNA form, the CDR3 reads TGTGCCAGCAGTTACGGGACTAGCTCCTACGAGCAGTACTTC. Translation: CASSYGTSSYEQYF.

CDR3 amino acids: CASSPPPWEARERNTEAFF. For the CDR3, the DNA is TGTGCCAGCAGTCCTCCCCCCTGGGAGGCCCGTGAACGAAACACTGAAGCTTTCTTT. The chain joins TRBV13 to TRBJ1-1, with unresolved D. The V end lost 6 bases, the J end lost 2 bases, and 28 bases lay between the germline ends. Germline V gives CDR1 PRHDT, CDR2 FYEKMQ (reference sequence). The CDR3 is 19 residues long.

This clonotype was seen a few times. The chain has TRBV11-3 and TRBJ2-2; 11 nucleotides agree with TRBD2. V was clipped by 3 bases and J by 5 bases; unmatched bases: 11. Germline V gene data show CDR1 as SGHNT and CDR2 as YENEEA. This CDR3 spans 18 amino acids. CDR3 in amino acids: CASSFLAGGPDGTGELFF. CDR3 DNA sequence: TGTGCCAGCAGCTTTCTAGCGGGAGGTCCCGATGGGACCGGGGAGCTGTTTTTT.

The rearrangement uses TRBV4-2 and TRBJ1-1; 8 bases map to TRBD1. Germline CDR1 LGHNA, CDR2 YNFKEQ. The CDR3 has 15 residues. J was trimmed by 5 bases and V by 2 bases; bases with no gene match: 7. The chain's CDR3 is CASSQLGQGRTEAFF. The CDR3 DNA is TGTGCCAGCAGCCAATTAGGACAGGGCCGAACTGAAGCTTTCTTT.

This clonotype was recorded a few times. DNA for the CDR3: TGTGCCAGCTCGACGATGGCGTTGGAGACCCAGTACTTC. Translation gives CASSTMALETQYF. This sequence joins TRBV18 and TRBJ2-5; D remains ambiguous. Germline V gene lookup returns CDR1 KGHSH and CDR2 LQKENI. Trimming left V 6 bases short and J 5 bases short, with 13 bases between. This CDR3 comprises 13 residues. The whole variable domain, filled in from reference TRBV18 and TRBJ2-5, reads NAGVMQNPRHLVRRRGQEARLRCSPMKGHSHVYWYRQLPEEGLKFMVYLQKENIIDESGMPKERFSAEFPKEGPSILRIQQVVRGDSAAYFCASSTMALETQYFGPGTRLLVL.

This clonotype was seen only a few times. The J gene is TRBJ2-1, the V gene TRBV5-1; D perhaps matches TRBD1 (6 bases). The CDR3 contains 15 residues. Between the trimmed V and J ends, which lost 4 bases and 2 bases, there was a span of 13 bases. The germline V gene has CDR1 SGHRS and CDR2 YFSETQ. The CDR3 sequence is CASSPGQTTYNEQFF. The CDR3, as DNA: TGCGCCAGCAGCCCCGGACAGACTACCTACAATGAGCAGTTCTTC.

The chain combines TRBV11-2 with TRBJ2-1, with D possibly called TRBD1 or TRBD2 (5 bases each). Germline CDR1 SGHAT, CDR2 FQNNGV. Trimming pared 1 base from V and 12 bases from J, leaving 10 bases between. The CDR3 length is 12 residues. The DNA of the CDR3 is TGTGCCAGCAGCTTAGGGGGGATTGGGCAGTTCTTC. This translates into CASSLGGIGQFF.

This clonotype showed up many times. This chain links TRBV5-1 with TRBJ2-2; the D gene is possibly TRBD1 (6 bases). The CDR3 is 18 residues long. V lost 6 bases and J 1 base, leaving 22 bases between the germline ends. Germline CDR1 SGHRS, CDR2 YFSETQ. CDR3: CASNLGLGAFGNTGELFF. The CDR3 DNA is TGCGCCAGCAACCTAGGTTTGGGGGCGTTCGGGAACACCGGGGAGCTGTTTTTT.

This clonotype was seen only once. This sequence may be a read error, since a much larger clone differs from it by one base. V is TRBV7-2 and J is TRBJ2-1; 7 bases are shared with TRBD2. J gave up 4 bases and V 3 bases, and 6 bases lay outside the gene matches. The CDR3 is made up of 15 amino acids. Germline lookup yields CDR1 SGHTA and CDR2 FQGNSA. CDR3 amino acids: CASSLTSWAYNEQFF. DNA for the CDR3: TGTGCCAGCAGCTTGACTAGCTGGGCGTACAATGAGCAGTTCTTC.

This clonotype showed up many times. The chain uses TRBV27 and TRBJ2-1; 12 bases map to TRBD2. The V segment lost 5 bases and the J segment 7 bases; nucleotides outside the gene matches: 6. The CDR3 is 15 residues long. Germline V lookup: CDR1 MNHEY, CDR2 SMNVEV (reference sequence). In DNA, the CDR3 is TGTGCCAGCAGTAAACCGACTAGCGGGAGTAATGAGCAGTTCTTC. Translating it yields CASSKPTSGSNEQFF.

This chain joins TRBV4-2 and TRBJ2-3; 10 nucleotides align to TRBD2. Germline loops: CDR1 LGHNA, CDR2 YNFKEQ. The CDR3 has 18 residues. Trimming removed 5 bases from V and 3 bases from J; junction bases left unmatched: 14. DNA for the CDR3: TGTGCCAGCAGCACTTCCGGCGGATCTAGCGGGGGAACAGATACGCAGTATTTT. It encodes CASSTSGGSSGGTDTQYF.

This clonotype occurred a few times. This chain links TRBV27 with TRBJ2-1; TRBD2 matches at 11 bases. V dropped 8 bases and J dropped 3; count of bases not matched to a gene: 9. Germline assignment: CDR1 MNHEY and CDR2 SMNVEV (reference sequence). The CDR3 has 16 residues. The CDR3 loop is CASVGSGTSGYNEQFF. CDR3 coding DNA: TGTGCCAGCGTAGGGTCAGGGACTAGCGGCTACAATGAGCAGTTCTTC.

The CDR3: CASSPLSRPGAEQYF. The CDR3 DNA is TGTGCCAGCAGCCCGCTTTCCCGGCCAGGTGCTGAGCAGTACTTC. This chain uses TRBV7-2 with TRBJ2-7, with D uncertain. This CDR3 has 15 residues. The germline V gene has CDR1 SGHTA and CDR2 FQGNSA. Trimming took off 5 bases at V and 7 bases at J, with 21 bases between the two ends.

The chain employs TRBV14 and TRBJ1-4; D unclear. Trimming removed 4 bases at V and 0 bases at J, with 12 bases between. The CDR3 runs 16 residues. Germline-derived CDR1 and CDR2 are SGHDN and FVKESK. The CDR3 protein is CASSLSTGATNEKLFF. CDR3 bases: TGTGCCAGCAGCCTCTCAACGGGAGCAACTAATGAAAAACTGTTTTTT.

The chain joins TRBV20-1 to TRBJ1-1; D perhaps matches TRBD1 (5 bases). V lost 5 bases, J lost 3 bases, and 16 bases lay in between. Germline loops: CDR1 DFQATT, CDR2 SNEGSKA (reference sequence). This CDR3 comprises 14 residues. This chain's CDR3 is CSASKPGSDTEAFF. CDR3 DNA sequence: TGCAGTGCTTCAAAACCAGGGAGCGACACTGAAGCTTTCTTT.

The chain has TRBV12-5 and TRBJ2-1; 10 bases are shared with TRBD2. The CDR3 sequence is 15 residues long. Per germline, CDR1 LGHNT and CDR2 FRNRAP. Germline trimming cut 4 bases from V and 6 bases from J; bases unmatched to any gene: 6. CDR3 amino acids: CASGSQREGRNEQFF. The CDR3 nucleotides are TGTGCTAGTGGTTCGCAGCGGGAGGGCCGCAATGAGCAGTTCTTC.

This sequence joins TRBV3-1 and TRBJ1-1; no definite D call. With 3 bases removed from V and 6 bases from J, the gap between germline ends came to 5 bases. This CDR3 has 11 amino acids. CDR1 LGHDT and CDR2 YNNKEL come from the germline V gene (reference sequence). The CDR3 reads CASSHGSEAFF. CDR3 DNA sequence: TGTGCCAGCAGCCACGGTTCTGAAGCTTTCTTT.